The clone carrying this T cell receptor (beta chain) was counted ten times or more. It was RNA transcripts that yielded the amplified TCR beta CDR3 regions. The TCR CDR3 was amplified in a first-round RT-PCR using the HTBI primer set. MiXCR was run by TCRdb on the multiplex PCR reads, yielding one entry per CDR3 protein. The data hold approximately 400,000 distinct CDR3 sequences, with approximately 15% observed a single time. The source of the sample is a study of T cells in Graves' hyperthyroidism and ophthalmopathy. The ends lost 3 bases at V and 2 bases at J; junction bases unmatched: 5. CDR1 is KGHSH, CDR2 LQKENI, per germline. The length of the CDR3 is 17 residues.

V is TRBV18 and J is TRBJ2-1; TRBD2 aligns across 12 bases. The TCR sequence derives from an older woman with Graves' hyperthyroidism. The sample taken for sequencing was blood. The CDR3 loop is CASSPYTSGRPYNEQFF. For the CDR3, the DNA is TGTGCCAGCTCACCCTACACTAGCGGGAGGCCCTACAATGAGCAGTTCTTC.